Here is one TCR beta chain with its context. The CDR3 has 15 amino acids. V gave up 1 base and J gave up 7 bases, with 16 bases separating them. Germline assignment: CDR1 SEHNR and CDR2 FQNEAQ (reference sequence). This entry comes from a study of blood T cell repertoires in COVID-19. Study in general: From the United States, Italy and Spain came samples of acute and convalescent COVID-19. Sample material is recorded as cDNA or gDNA derived from T cells, B-cell-depleted T cells, or PBMCs.

In the original workflow: Reference gene primer amplification gave nucleated cell count estimates. Profiling relied on immunoSEQ multiplex PCR, and the TCRdb table lists in-frame clones only, not all of them. The V and J calls and the clone size are those of that table, but D and trimming were determined from the DNA. Of about 50,000 clones listed, approximately 87% are singletons. The V and J genes are TRBV7-9 and TRBJ1-2; D gene uncertain. The sequence came from a woman in her fifties or sixties with acute or convalescent COVID-19. Sample: peripheral blood. CDR3 sequence (DNA): TGTGCCAGCAGCTTAGGGGTGAGGTCTACCGGTGGCTACACCTTC. It specifies CASSLGVRSTGGYTF. The entire variable domain, with the rest obtained from reference TRBV7-9 and TRBJ1-2, is as follows: DTGVSQNPRHKITKRGQNVTFRCDPISEHNRLYWYRQTLGQGPEFLTYFQNEAQLEKSRLLSDRFSAERPKGSFSTLEIQRTEQGDSAMYLCASSLGVRSTGGYTFGSGTRLTVV.